The 24 T cell receptor beta chains below all came from one sample that was sequenced in a study of blood T cell repertoires in COVID-19. Clones were sequenced by immunoSEQ multiplex PCR, and TCRdb holds only the in-frame ones, with some missing. Of some 140,000 clones listed, about 85% are singletons. Sequenced: peripheral blood. These receptors came from a man aged 60-69 years with COVID-19, enrolled during active disease.

The rearrangement joins TRBV5-5 to TRBJ1-5; the D gene is possibly TRBD1 (5 bases). This CDR3 has 17 residues. The germline V and J ends were trimmed by 2 bases and 2 bases, with 17 bases remaining between them. Germline V gene sequence: CDR1 SGHKS, CDR2 YYEKEE (reference sequence). The CDR3 sequence is CASSLQESYEGNQPQHF. CDR3 coding DNA: TGTGCCAGCAGCTTACAGGAATCATACGAGGGCAATCAGCCCCAGCATTTT.

The rearrangement joins TRBV5-4 to TRBJ2-3; tentative D call: TRBD2 (6 bases). Trimming cost V 3 bases and J 2 bases, with 16 bases left between them. This CDR3 is 16 amino acids long. CDR1 is SGHNT and CDR2 is YYREEE in the germline V gene (reference sequence). CDR3: CASSSSGAFITDTQYF. CDR3 coding DNA: TGTGCCAGCAGCTCGTCGGGAGCTTTCATCACAGATACGCAGTATTTT. The whole variable domain, filled in from reference TRBV5-4 and TRBJ2-3, reads ETGVTQSPTHLIKTRGQQVTLRCSSQSGHNTVSWYQQALGQGPQFIFQYYREEENGRGNFPPRFSGLQFPNYSSELNVNALELDDSALYLCASSSSGAFITDTQYFGPGTRLTVL.

V gene TRBV27 combines with J gene TRBJ2-2; 7 nucleotides line up with TRBD2. Trimming cost V 6 bases and J 4 bases; bases outside gene matches: 8. The CDR3 consists of 15 residues. CDR1 MNHEY and CDR2 SMNVEV come from the germline V gene (reference sequence). This CDR3 is CASRRTRGSTGELFF. The CDR3 bases are TGTGCCAGCAGGAGGACGCGGGGGAGCACCGGGGAGCTGTTTTTT.

This clone turned up a few times. The J gene is TRBJ1-4, the V gene TRBV5-8, with TRBD1 matching 8 bases. Unmatched junction bases numbered 5, after V lost 4 bases and J lost 0 bases. CDR3 length: 16 residues. CDR1 and CDR2 from the germline V gene are SGHTS and YDEGEE. CDR3 protein: CASSRQGATTNEKLFF. The CDR3 DNA sequence: TGTGCCAGCAGCCGCCAGGGGGCAACAACTAATGAAAAACTGTTTTTT.

The chain links TRBV6-1 to TRBJ1-1; D not resolved. Germline CDR1 MNHNS, CDR2 SASEGT. This CDR3 contains 15 residues. Trimming stripped 2 bases from V and 3 bases from J, with 13 bases between. The CDR3 here is CASSETVGRYTEAFF. In nucleotides, the CDR3 is TGTGCCAGCAGTGAAACAGTGGGCAGGTACACTGAAGCTTTCTTT.

This clone is a singleton in its sample. CDR3 DNA sequence: TGTGCCAGCAGCTTACGCGCCAGGGGGTGGACTGAAGCTTTCTTT. This gives the protein CASSLRARGWTEAFF. The chain couples TRBV11-3 to TRBJ1-1; 7 bases match TRBD1. With V trimmed by 2 bases and J by 5 bases, 8 bases remained unmatched. The CDR3 consists of 15 residues. Germline V gene lookup returns CDR1 SGHNT and CDR2 YENEEA.

The chain has TRBV24-1 and TRBJ2-3; D possibly corresponds to TRBD1 (5 bases). Germline V CDR1 and CDR2: KGHDR, SFDVKD. This CDR3 is built from 17 residues. The V gene lost 2 bases and the J gene lost 0 bases, with 14 bases spanning the gap. CDR3 nucleotide sequence: TGTGCCACCAGTGATTGGGGCAGTTCTACTAGCACAGATACGCAGTATTTT. Protein product: CATSDWGSSTSTDTQYF.

The chain recombines TRBV19 with TRBJ2-1, with TRBD2 matching 10 bases. This CDR3 has 14 residues. The J segment lost 4 bases and the V segment lost 7 bases, leaving 4 bases of the junction unmatched. Germline CDR1 LNHDA, CDR2 SQIVND (reference sequence). CDR3 nucleotides: TGTGCCAGTACCCAACTAGCGGGATACAATGAGCAGTTCTTC. This encodes CASTQLAGYNEQFF.

The chain couples TRBV18 to TRBJ1-2; tentatively, D is TRBD1 (6 bases). Trimming left V 4 bases short and J 2 bases short, with 20 bases between. The germline V gene encodes CDR1 KGHSH and CDR2 LQKENI. The CDR3 length is 17 residues. CDR3 DNA sequence: TGTGCCAGCTCACTGCTAAACTACAGGGAAGGAAACTATGGCTACACCTTC. This encodes CASSLLNYREGNYGYTF.

The J gene is TRBJ2-5, the V gene TRBV28, with 7 bases lining up with TRBD1. Germline V CDR1 and CDR2: MDHEN, SYDVKM. Trimming at V came to 4 bases and at J to 4 bases, leaving 18 bases not matched to a gene. The CDR3 consists of 18 residues. As DNA, the CDR3 is TGTGCCAGCAGTTCGGACGTACAGGGGTCTCACCAACGAGAGACCCAGTACTTC. Protein sequence: CASSSDVQGSHQRETQYF. Combining the CDR3 with reference TRBV28 and TRBJ2-5 gives the whole variable domain DVKVTQSSRYLVKRTGEKVFLECVQDMDHENMFWYRQDPGLGLRLIYFSYDVKMKEKGDIPEGYSVSREKKERFSLILESASTNQTSMYLCASSSDVQGSHQRETQYFGPGTRLLVL.

This chain links TRBV7-9 with TRBJ1-3, with a tentative D call TRBD1 (6 bases). The CDR3 runs to 17 residues. Trimming cost V 1 base and J 0 bases, with 13 bases left between them. Germline V gives CDR1 SEHNR, CDR2 FQNEAQ (reference sequence). Here the CDR3 reads CASSLEGVGFSGNTIYF. In nucleotides, the CDR3 is TGTGCCAGCAGCTTAGAGGGGGTCGGTTTCTCTGGAAACACCATATATTTT.

The chain has TRBV7-2 and TRBJ2-6, with D possibly matching TRBD2 (5 bases). The CDR3 runs to 16 residues. Germline V gene data show CDR1 as SGHTA and CDR2 as FQGNSA. Trimming shortened V by 0 bases and J by 4 bases, and 10 bases separated the two germline ends. CDR3 bases: TGTGCCAGCAGCTTAGCCTGGGGAGCCGGGGCCAACGTCCTGACTTTC. It yields the protein CASSLAWGAGANVLTF.

The chain joins TRBV30 to TRBJ1-1; TRBD1 aligns across 9 bases. This CDR3 is 15 amino acids long. The germline V gene has CDR1 GTSNPN and CDR2 SVGIG (reference sequence). Trimming took 2 bases from V and 4 from J; bases not matched to a gene: 8. In DNA, the CDR3 is TGTGCCTGGAGTAAACAGGGGGCGCGGGGCACTGAAGCTTTCTTT. Amino acids: CAWSKQGARGTEAFF.

The sample holds one count of this clone. This chain uses TRBV27 with TRBJ1-2; perhaps TRBD1 as D (6 bases). This CDR3 comprises 14 residues. CDR1 is MNHEY and CDR2 is SMNVEV in the germline V gene (reference sequence). V lost 3 bases and J lost 5, with 13 bases in between. The CDR3 DNA follows: TGTGCCAGCAGTTTTCAACAGGGAAATTATGGCTACACCTTC. This encodes CASSFQQGNYGYTF.

The rearrangement uses TRBV11-2 and TRBJ1-1, with D possibly being TRBD1 (5 bases). The V gene lost 1 base and the J gene lost 3 bases, with 9 bases spanning the gap. CDR1 and CDR2 (germline): SGHAT, FQNNGV. This CDR3 has 14 residues. CDR3 region: CASSLAPGYTEAFF. The DNA of the CDR3 is TGTGCCAGCAGCTTAGCCCCAGGGTACACTGAAGCTTTCTTT. Complete variable domain (other parts from reference TRBV11-2 and TRBJ1-1): EAGVAQSPRYKIIEKRQSVAFWCNPISGHATLYWYQQILGQGPKLLIQFQNNGVVDDSQLPKDRFSAERLKGVDSTLKIQPAKLEDSAVYLCASSLAPGYTEAFFGQGTRLTVV.

This clone was recorded a few times. V is TRBV10-3 and J is TRBJ2-3; 12 bases agree with TRBD2. V lost 1 base to trimming and J lost 2 bases; unmatched junction nucleotides: 4. The CDR3 runs 17 residues. Germline values: CDR1 ENHRY, CDR2 SYGVKD. The CDR3 DNA sequence: TGTGCCATCAGTGAGTTGGCTAGCGGGAGGGCCACAGATACGCAGTATTTT. Amino acid sequence: CAISELASGRATDTQYF.

CDR3 amino acids: CASSLLGRGDGYTF. CDR3 DNA sequence: TGTGCCAGCAGTTTATTAGGGAGGGGCGATGGCTACACCTTC. This sequence joins TRBV28 and TRBJ1-2, with TRBD1 as a possible D gene (5 bases). The CDR3 extends over 14 amino acids. V was shortened by 1 base and J by 6 bases, with 12 bases between the two germline ends. Germline CDR1 reads MDHEN; CDR2 reads SYDVKM.

This clone was seen a single time. The chain carries TRBV5-8 and TRBJ1-4; perhaps TRBD1 as D (6 bases). Per the germline V gene, CDR1 is SGHTS and CDR2 is YDEGEE. V was clipped by 4 bases and J by 1 base, with 14 bases between them. The CDR3 covers 16 residues. Written as DNA, the CDR3 is TGTGCCAGCAGCACCGGCAGGGGTCTAACTAATGAAAAACTGTTTTTT. Protein: CASSTGRGLTNEKLFF.

V gene TRBV9 combines with J gene TRBJ2-2; TRBD2 matches 8 bases. There are 15 residues in the CDR3. J lost 5 bases, V lost 4 bases, and 7 bases had no gene match. Germline assignment: CDR1 SGDLS and CDR2 YYNGEE. The CDR3 coding sequence is TGTGCCAGCAGCCTCACTAGCGGAGGGACCGGGGAGCTGTTTTTT. Residues: CASSLTSGGTGELFF.

The genes are TRBV5-8 and TRBJ1-2; maybe TRBD1 (5 bases). The germline V gene encodes CDR1 SGHTS and CDR2 YDEGEE. CDR3 length: 16 residues. V was clipped by 1 base and J by 4 bases, with 17 bases between them. CDR3 nucleotides: TGTGCCAGCAGCTTGAGGGGCGGGGGAAAAGGCTATGGCTACACCTTC. It translates to CASSLRGGGKGYGYTF.

Turning to this clone: Other DNA sequences in this sample translate to the same CDR3. V and J are TRBV3-1 (or the pseudogene TRBV3-2) and TRBJ1-4; D not certain. The germline gives CDR1 LGHDT, CDR2 YNNKEL (reference sequence). CDR3 size: 12 residues. V was cut by 1 base and J by 8 bases, with 5 bases left in between. For the CDR3, the DNA is TGTGCCAGCAGCCAAGGCGGAGAAAAACTGTTTTTT. Translation gives CASSQGGEKLFF.

V and J are TRBV6-5 and TRBJ2-7; 8 nucleotides line up with TRBD1. Trimming cost V 6 bases and J 3 bases; bases outside gene matches: 10. The V gene's germline CDR1 is MNHEY and CDR2 SVGAGI. The CDR3 length is 15 residues. CDR3 amino acids: CASSSPGTGVYEQYF. CDR3 nucleotide sequence: TGTGCCAGCAGCTCCCCCGGGACAGGAGTCTACGAGCAGTACTTC.

The J gene is TRBJ2-6, the V gene TRBV3-1 (or the pseudogene TRBV3-2); D is undetermined. V was pared by 4 bases and J by 3 bases, with 22 bases between. The CDR3 runs to 19 residues. Per the germline V gene, CDR1 is LGHDT and CDR2 is YNNKEL (reference sequence). The CDR3 loop is CASSRSIERGSFGANVLTF. In nucleotides, the CDR3 is TGTGCCAGCAGCCGGAGTATCGAACGAGGATCCTTTGGGGCCAACGTCCTGACTTTC.

This chain connects TRBV30 to TRBJ2-7, with D perhaps TRBD2 (5 bases). Germline V gene lookup returns CDR1 GTSNPN and CDR2 SVGIG (reference sequence). V gave up 3 bases and J gave up 3 bases, with 12 bases separating them. This CDR3 is built from 13 residues. CDR3 loop: CAWRLNGDYEQYF. CDR3 bases: TGTGCCTGGAGACTAAACGGGGACTACGAGCAGTACTTC.